This TCR beta chain was sequenced for a study of blood T cell repertoires in COVID-19. Study context: Samples of COVID-19 (acute and convalescent) were obtained from the United States, Italy and Spain. The analysed material was cDNA or gDNA that came from T cells, B-cell-depleted T cells, or PBMCs.

V gave up 5 bases and J gave up 2 bases, with 17 bases separating them. The V gene's germline CDR1 is SGHRS and CDR2 YFSETQ. The CDR3 runs 16 residues. TCRdb's table, derived via immunoSEQ multiplex PCR, lists solely in-frame clones and lacks some. The sample contains 250,000 or so clones, roughly 83% of which appear only once. This receptor was taken from a man older than 75 with acute or convalescent COVID-19. The sequenced sample was peripheral blood. The chain couples TRBV5-1 to TRBJ1-3, with D tentatively TRBD1 (5 bases). CDR3 loop: CASSREGLVAGNTIYF. For the CDR3, the DNA is TGCGCCAGCAGTCGGGAGGGGCTAGTGGCTGGAAACACCATATATTTT.